This is a list of T cell receptor beta chains from one sample in a study of shared clonotypes between healthy human individuals. Clones were read by immunoSEQ multiplex PCR, and TCRdb kept only the in-frame ones, dropping some. The table includes 1.5 million to 2.5 million clones, less than 95% detected once. Sample: naive CD8+ T cells sorted from blood. The source is a man between 18 and 35 years old in good health. CDR3s include the opening cysteine and the closing phenylalanine or tryptophan. The D gene is left open where the match is weak. Not every row has a clone size; where given, it reads once, few, many or a size class.

-	13	TRBV27	TRBJ1-1	-	CASSLGSNTEAFF	TGTGCCAGCAGTTTGGGGTCAAACACTGAAGCTTTCTTT
TRBD2	14	TRBV7-8	TRBJ2-7	-	CASRAGGHPYEQYF	TGTGCCAGCAGGGCGGGGGGGCATCCCTACGAGCAGTACTTC
TRBD1	14	TRBV5-1	TRBJ1-1	-	CASSLGQGITEAFF	TGCGCCAGCAGCTTGGGACAGGGTATCACTGAAGCTTTCTTT
TRBD2	15	TRBV28	TRBJ2-3	-	CASSFSGGAGDTQYF	TGTGCCAGCAGCTTTAGCGGGGGGGCCGGAGATACGCAGTATTTT
-	15	TRBV6-1	TRBJ1-3	-	CASSGDSFWAAAIYF	TGTGCCAGCAGTGGCGACAGCTTTTGGGCGGCGGCCATATATTTT
-	14	TRBV27	TRBJ1-1	-	CASSLLPANTEAFF	TGTGCCAGCAGTTTACTTCCGGCAAACACTGAAGCTTTCTTT
-	12	TRBV5-1	TRBJ2-7	-	CASSLVGYEQYF	TGCGCCAGCAGCTTGGTAGGATACGAGCAGTACTTC
TRBD1	16	TRBV27	TRBJ1-2	-	CASSPSTGEINYGYTF	TGTGCCAGCAGTCCCTCGACAGGGGAGATAAACTATGGCTACACCTTC
-	15	TRBV9	TRBJ2-3	-	CASNPVGSSVDTQYF	TGTGCCAGCAACCCAGTTGGGTCGAGCGTAGATACGCAGTATTTT
-	19	TRBV4-1	TRBJ1-1	-	CASSQGPGGRAGVNTEAFF	TGCGCCAGCAGCCAAGGCCCTGGTGGCAGGGCAGGTGTGAACACTGAAGCTTTCTTT
-	15	TRBV28	TRBJ2-1	once	CASSSSDTWFNEQFF	TGTGCCAGCAGTTCCTCGGACACCTGGTTCAATGAGCAGTTCTTC
-	14	TRBV4-3	TRBJ2-3	-	CASSQDLPPDTQYF	TGCGCCAGCAGCCAAGATCTGCCCCCAGATACGCAGTATTTT
-	13	TRBV2	TRBJ2-7	-	CAILWGDSYEQYF	TGTGCCATCTTATGGGGGGACTCTTACGAGCAGTACTTC
-	17	TRBV10-3	TRBJ1-1	-	CAISEPNGLGKNTEAFF	TGTGCCATCAGTGAGCCCAACGGACTGGGCAAAAACACTGAAGCTTTCTTT
TRBD2	16	TRBV4-3	TRBJ2-3	-	CASSQGTSGHTDTQYF	TGCGCCAGCAGCCAAGGAACTAGCGGCCACACAGATACGCAGTATTTT
TRBD2	13	TRBV29-1	TRBJ2-7	-	CSVTSGTSYEQYF	TGCAGCGTGACTAGCGGGACCTCCTACGAGCAGTACTTC
-	14	TRBV9	TRBJ2-7	-	CASSAGWELTEQYF	TGTGCCAGCAGCGCAGGGTGGGAGCTAACGGAGCAGTACTTC
-	12	TRBV11-2	TRBJ2-7	-	CASSLVTAEQYF	TGTGCCAGCAGCTTAGTTACAGCCGAGCAGTACTTC
-	13	TRBV7-9	TRBJ2-1	once	CASSLAEGNEQFF	TGTGCCAGCAGCTTAGCTGAGGGCAATGAGCAGTTCTTC
-	16	TRBV7-9	TRBJ2-7	-	CASSSPPPGEFYEQYF	TGTGCCAGCAGCTCCCCCCCTCCGGGAGAATTTTACGAGCAGTACTTC
-	10	TRBV7-9	TRBJ2-1	once	CASSRNEQFF	TGTGCCAGCAGTCGGAATGAGCAGTTCTTC
TRBD1	15	TRBV6-5	TRBJ2-7	-	CASSYGGTGTYEQYF	TGTGCCAGCAGTTACGGTGGGACAGGGACTTACGAGCAGTACTTC
-	13	TRBV27	TRBJ2-7	-	CASSTGLGYEQYF	TGTGCCAGCAGTACTGGGTTGGGCTACGAGCAGTACTTC
-	13	TRBV10-1	TRBJ2-4	-	CANQSGAKNIQYF	TGCGCCAACCAGAGTGGAGCCAAAAACATTCAGTACTTC
-	15	TRBV7-2	TRBJ2-3	-	CVNARGLASTDTQYF	TGTGTCAATGCCCGGGGACTCGCAAGCACAGATACGCAGTATTTT
TRBD1	14	TRBV28	TRBJ1-1	-	CASSPTGGNTEAFF	TGTGCCAGCAGCCCGACAGGGGGGAACACTGAAGCTTTCTTT
TRBD1	17	TRBV7-9	TRBJ2-2	-	CASSQDRGRGTTGELFF	TGTGCCAGCAGTCAAGACAGGGGCCGGGGCACCACCGGGGAGCTGTTTTTT
-	12	TRBV5-6	TRBJ2-7	-	CASSFPGREQYF	TGTGCCAGCAGCTTTCCCGGCCGGGAGCAGTACTTC
-	12	TRBV6-5	TRBJ2-7	-	CASSYSPYEQYF	TGTGCCAGCAGTTACTCGCCTTACGAGCAGTACTTC
TRBD1	16	TRBV4-3	TRBJ1-1	-	CASSQALGQGNTEAFF	TGCGCCAGCAGCCAAGCCCTAGGACAGGGAAACACTGAAGCTTTCTTT
-	14	TRBV2	TRBJ2-7	once	CASSGGWQAYEQYF	TGTGCCAGCAGCGGGGGTTGGCAGGCTTACGAGCAGTACTTC
TRBD1	14	TRBV5-6	TRBJ1-2	-	CASRWTGGFYGYTF	TGTGCCAGCAGATGGACAGGGGGCTTCTATGGCTACACCTTC
TRBD2	16	TRBV9	TRBJ2-3	once	CASSENLAGATDTQYF	TGTGCCAGCAGCGAGAACCTAGCGGGAGCAACAGATACGCAGTATTTT
-	16	TRBV7-9	TRBJ2-2	-	CASSPLWASNTGELFF	TGTGCCAGCAGCCCATTATGGGCCTCGAACACCGGGGAGCTGTTTTTT
-	13	TRBV5-6	TRBJ2-5	-	CASSLGGTETQYF	TGTGCCAGCAGCTTGGGGGGGACGGAGACCCAGTACTTC
TRBD1	12	TRBV7-2	TRBJ2-7	-	CASRDSSYEQYF	TGTGCCAGCCGGGACAGCTCCTACGAGCAGTACTTC
-	15	TRBV27	TRBJ1-4	-	CASRPDQLGREKLFF	TGTGCCAGCAGACCTGACCAGCTAGGAAGGGAAAAACTGTTTTTT
-	12	TRBV28	TRBJ2-1	-	CASSSTGNEQFF	TGTGCCAGCAGTTCCACGGGGAATGAGCAGTTCTTC
TRBD1	15	TRBV30	TRBJ2-2	-	CAWSAGTGNTGELFF	TGTGCCTGGAGTGCCGGGACAGGGAACACCGGGGAGCTGTTTTTT
TRBD2	14	TRBV27	TRBJ2-5	-	CASSFQRESETQYF	TGTGCCAGCAGTTTCCAGCGGGAGTCCGAGACCCAGTACTTC
-	13	TRBV9	TRBJ1-2	-	CASRGRGNYGYTF	TGTGCCAGCAGGGGCAGGGGAAACTATGGCTACACCTTC
-	15	TRBV4-1	TRBJ1-1	-	CASSQGGGGRTEAFF	TGCGCCAGCAGCCAAGGAGGCGGGGGTCGCACTGAAGCTTTCTTT
-	14	TRBV9	TRBJ2-2	-	CASSVGSYTGELFF	TGTGCCAGCAGCGTTGGGAGCTACACCGGGGAGCTGTTTTTT
TRBD2	17	TRBV7-2	TRBJ2-7	once	CASSPGLAGDRSYEQYF	TGTGCCAGCAGCCCGGGACTAGCGGGAGATCGCTCCTACGAGCAGTACTTC
-	13	TRBV29-1	TRBJ2-1	-	CSVEPDSYNEQFF	TGCAGCGTTGAACCCGACAGCTACAATGAGCAGTTCTTC
TRBD2	13	TRBV29-1	TRBJ2-3	-	CSVEAGAGDTQYF	TGCAGCGTCGAAGCGGGGGCAGGGGATACGCAGTATTTT
-	16	TRBV28	TRBJ1-2	-	CASTSYLRVANYGYTF	TGTGCCAGCACTTCATACCTCAGGGTTGCTAACTATGGCTACACCTTC
TRBD1	15	TRBV5-6	TRBJ1-6	-	CASSLGQGPLSPLHF	TGTGCCAGCAGCTTGGGACAGGGGCCCCTTTCACCCCTCCACTTT